The next 9 T cell receptor beta chains were all read from a single sample in a study of blood T cells in healthy people across ages. For the second PCR, which ran for roughly 6 to 12 cycles, a sample-barcoded 5' primer and a J-beta primer mix were used. TCRdb re-derived calls from the 5' RACE reads in MiXCR, one entry per CDR3 protein. In the table there are around 800,000 distinct CDR3 sequences, around half of which are singletons. The specimen was blood. These TCRs come from a man older than 75 in good health.

The genes are TRBV4-2 and TRBJ2-1; 7 bases line up with TRBD2. Germline V CDR1 and CDR2: LGHNA, YNFKEQ. V lost 3 bases and J lost 9; bases outside the gene matches: 5. CDR3 length: 13 amino acids. CDR3 region: CASSHGLGFEQFF. CDR3 nucleotides: TGTGCCAGCAGCCACGGACTAGGTTTTGAGCAGTTCTTC.

The rearrangement uses TRBV2 and TRBJ2-4; maybe TRBD2 (5 bases). Trimming took off 5 bases at V and 13 bases at J, with 18 bases between the two ends. This CDR3 region has 13 residues. Per germline, CDR1 SNHLY and CDR2 FYNNEI. The CDR3, as DNA: TGTGCCAGCAGTCAGGACTGGTACAATGAGCAGTACTTC. Encoded protein: CASSQDWYNEQYF.

This chain links TRBV10-2 with TRBJ2-7; tentative D call: TRBD1 (6 bases). V gave up 2 bases and J gave up 2 bases, with 13 bases separating them. The CDR3 contains 15 residues. Looked up from germline, CDR1 is WSHSY and CDR2 is SAAADI. Written as DNA, the CDR3 is TGCGCCAGCAGTGAGGATGTGACAGGCGCCTACGAGCAGTACTTC. This translates into CASSEDVTGAYEQYF.

The gene calls are TRBV5-1 and TRBJ1-4, with no clear D. The CDR3 is made up of 15 amino acids. With 3 bases removed from V and 0 bases from J, the gap between germline ends came to 9 bases. The germline CDR1 and CDR2 sequences are SGHRS and YFSETQ. The CDR3 protein is CASSSGRTTNEKLFF. The CDR3 bases are TGCGCCAGCAGCTCAGGACGGACAACTAATGAAAAACTGTTTTTT.

This clonotype was seen a single time. CDR3 region: CASSLAQGITGELFF. DNA of the CDR3: TGTGCCAGCAGCTTAGCTCAGGGGATCACCGGGGAGCTGTTTTTT. This chain joins TRBV11-2 and TRBJ2-2; a weak D match, TRBD1 (6 bases). The V and J ends lost 1 base and 4 bases respectively, with 10 bases between them. The germline gives CDR1 SGHAT, CDR2 FQNNGV. The CDR3 has 15 amino acids.

The sample holds a few counts of this clonotype. This chain links TRBV29-1 with TRBJ1-4, with D unresolved. Trimming stripped 4 bases from V and 8 bases from J, with 11 bases between. Germline V lookup: CDR1 SQVTM, CDR2 ANQGSEA. The CDR3 has 12 residues. Here the CDR3 reads CSVVVGGEKLFF. CDR3 bases: TGCAGCGTTGTCGTGGGAGGGGAAAAACTGTTTTTT.

This clonotype occurred once. The rearrangement links TRBV11-2 to TRBJ2-5, with TRBD2 identical over 11 bases. This CDR3 has 14 residues. V was pared by 8 bases and J by 11 bases, with 13 bases of the junction left unmatched. Germline-derived CDR1 and CDR2 are SGHAT and FQNNGV. CDR3 in DNA: TGTGCCAGCCGCTCACGACTAGCGGGACGTATTCAGTACTTC. Amino acids: CASRSRLAGRIQYF.

For this clonotype: The junction differs from germline at one of its ends, possibly a read error. This sequence joins TRBV7-2 and TRBJ1-5; 7 nucleotides match TRBD1. This CDR3 region has 18 residues. Germline V gene lookup returns CDR1 SGHTA and CDR2 FQGNSA. The CDR3 coding sequence is TGTGTCAGCAGCTTAGCCCCTTACAGGGGAGCGGGGAATCAGCCCCAGCATTTT. This encodes CVSSLAPYRGAGNQPQHF.

The genes are TRBV20-1 and TRBJ2-3; D is unresolved. V was shortened by 8 bases and J by 5 bases, with 11 bases between the two germline ends. There are 11 residues in the CDR3. From germline, CDR1 is DFQATT and CDR2 SNEGSKA (reference sequence). The DNA of the CDR3 is TGCAGTACGACCAGACTAGATACGCAGTATTTT. Its protein product is CSTTRLDTQYF.